The entry that follows covers one T cell receptor (beta chain) sequence. Its antigen is still unknown. Primers included in the PCR were 60 Vbeta and 13 Jbeta primers. Method: immunoSEQ multiplex PCR; TCRdb's copy keeps in-frame clones and lacks some. The sample has 100,000 to 150,000 clones; about four fifths are singletons. This specimen comes from a study of cytomegalovirus exposure and HLA in healthy donors. Points from the study as a whole: It was in a later analysis that TCR association rates were seen to vary by HLA locus, highest for DRB1 and lowest for HLA-C. It was only CMV serostatus that was available as immune exposure information.

The sequencing sample was made of PBMCs. The receptor was isolated from a woman between 40 and 55 years old in good health and CMV-seropositive.

The CDR3 protein is CASSLADQGTEAFF. In nucleotides, the CDR3 is TGCGCCAGCAGCTTGGCGGATCAGGGAACTGAAGCTTTCTTT. The chain combines TRBV5-1 with TRBJ1-1; TRBD1 is a possible D gene (5 bases). V was pared by 0 bases and J by 5 bases, with 11 bases between. CDR1 and CDR2 (germline): SGHRS, YFSETQ. The CDR3 is 14 residues long. Full variable domain (remainder filled in from reference TRBV5-1 and TRBJ1-1): KAGVTQTPRYLIKTRGQQVTLSCSPISGHRSVSWYQQTPGQGLQFLFEYFSETQRNKGNFPGRFSGRQFSNSRSEMNVSTLELGDSALYLCASSLADQGTEAFFGQGTRLTVV.